This T cell receptor (beta chain) emerged from a study of cytotoxic CD8 clonotypes in ibrutinib-treated CLL. Whole-study context: The study recorded mean values of about 260,000 productive templates and approximately 90,000 productive rearrangements per sample. Whole-study results and caveats: On treatment, the uncommon public clonotypes contracted or remained stable. Clonality showed a rise at ibrutinib response that reversed toward baseline at progression.

Details on this clone: As yet, its antigen is unknown.

Germline V lookup: CDR1 MNHNY, CDR2 SVGAGI (reference sequence). The CDR3 spans 16 residues. Trimming stripped 4 bases from V and 2 bases from J, with 16 bases between. This table comes from immunoSEQ multiplex PCR, and its TCRdb copy is limited to in-frame clones, with some not included. The sample lists 150,000 to 200,000 clones, approximately 90% seen once, with 3% to 3.5% in the top ten. The clonotype originates from a human donor with chronic lymphocytic leukemia. The gene calls are TRBV6-6 and TRBJ2-3, with D perhaps being TRBD1 or TRBD2 (5 bases each). The specimen was PBMCs, collected at disease progression, from a patient treated with ibrutinib. CDR3 protein: CASSSSGRPNTDTQYF. The CDR3 DNA reads TGTGCCAGCAGTTCCTCGGGGCGGCCGAACACAGATACGCAGTATTTT.